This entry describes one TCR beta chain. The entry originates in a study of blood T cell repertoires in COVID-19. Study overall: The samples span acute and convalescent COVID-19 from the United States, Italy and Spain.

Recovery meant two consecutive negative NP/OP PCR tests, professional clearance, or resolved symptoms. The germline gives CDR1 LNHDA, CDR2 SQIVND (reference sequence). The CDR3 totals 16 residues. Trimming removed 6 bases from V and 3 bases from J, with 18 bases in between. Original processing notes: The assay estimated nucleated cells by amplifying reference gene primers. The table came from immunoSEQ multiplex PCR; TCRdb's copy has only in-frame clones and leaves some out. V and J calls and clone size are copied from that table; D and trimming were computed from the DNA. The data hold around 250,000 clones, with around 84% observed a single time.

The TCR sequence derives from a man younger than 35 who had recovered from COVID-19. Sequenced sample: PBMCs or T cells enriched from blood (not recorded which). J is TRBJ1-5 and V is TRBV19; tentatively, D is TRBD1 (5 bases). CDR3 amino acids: CASRSSKTGANQPQHF. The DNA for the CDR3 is TGTGCCAGTAGATCCTCCAAAACAGGAGCCAATCAGCCCCAGCATTTT.